This paragraph covers one TCR beta chain sequence. Only healthy Caucasians were included as donors. The CDR3 extends over 15 amino acids. Deletions cut 1 base from V and 5 bases from J, with 11 bases between. The germline CDR1 and CDR2 sequences are SGHVS and FNYEAQ. The data stem from a study of identical twins. Unique molecular identifiers were present on the cDNA, which also gained a universal primer site by template switching. TCRdb re-derived calls from the 5' RACE reads in MiXCR, one entry per CDR3 protein. This sample carries over 200,000 distinct CDR3 sequences, roughly 10% of them seen once, and the ten largest clones take around 5%.

The sequenced material came from memory (CD45RO+) T cells sorted from blood. The TCR was taken from a woman aged 18-29 years in good health. This sequence joins TRBV7-6 and TRBJ2-2; TRBD2 might be the D (5 bases). The CDR3 spells CASSLVVERTGELFF. DNA for the CDR3: TGTGCCAGCAGCTTAGTAGTGGAGCGGACCGGGGAGCTGTTTTTT.